These 10 T cell receptor beta chains were all obtained from the same sample, sequenced in a study of CD8+ T cells in alopecia areata (dated by TCRdb to 2016 to 2018). Read against the paper, the sample's time point label means: 4 weeks on oral tofacitinib. Interpreted using the paper, the treatment or condition label stands for: oral pan-JAK inhibitor, 5-10 mg twice daily. Receptors were amplified or captured by the immunoSEQ multiplex PCR assay. To provide template for TCR sequencing, every sample had RNA extracted and reverse transcribed into cDNA. TCRdb mirrors the immuneACCESS table, restricted to in-frame sequences. Some clones are absent from its copies; in checked studies, under half trace to an unresolved V gene, and the reason for the others is unknown. The sample table contains approximately 130,000 clones; only one count was recorded for roughly 55% of them. The ten largest clones add up to 5.7% of the sample.

The sample consisted of CD4+ T cells sorted from blood, taken at week 4, from a patient treated with tofacitinib. Receptors were obtained from a human donor with alopecia areata.

V is TRBV11-2 and J is TRBJ2-5; 9 bases match TRBD1. The length of the CDR3 is 15 residues. J lost 2 bases, V lost 5 bases, and 6 bases had no gene match. Germline CDR1 and CDR2: SGHAT and FQNNGV. CDR3 nucleotides: TGTGCCAGCAGCCTAGGACAGGGGATGCAAGAGACCCAGTACTTC. This translates into CASSLGQGMQETQYF. The variable domain in full, with the rest retrieved from reference TRBV11-2 and TRBJ2-5, is EAGVAQSPRYKIIEKRQSVAFWCNPISGHATLYWYQQILGQGPKLLIQFQNNGVVDDSQLPKDRFSAERLKGVDSTLKIQPAKLEDSAVYLCASSLGQGMQETQYFGPGTRLLVL.

The chain couples TRBV5-1 to TRBJ2-5; perhaps TRBD2 as D (7 bases). The CDR3 sequence is 17 residues long. The ends were cut back, 1 base at V and 1 base at J, with 17 bases in the middle. Germline CDR1 and CDR2: SGHRS and YFSETQ. The CDR3 loop is CASSLSVGGAIQETQYF. CDR3 in DNA: TGCGCCAGCAGCTTGAGCGTTGGGGGGGCCATCCAAGAGACCCAGTACTTC.

This clone occurred a few times. This chain uses TRBV7-2 with TRBJ2-2; D gene ambiguous. CDR3 length equals 14 residues. The germline V gene encodes CDR1 SGHTA and CDR2 FQGNSA. The V end lost 6 bases, the J end lost 2 bases, and 10 bases lay between the germline ends. Here the CDR3 reads CASSLDANTGELFF. In nucleotides, the CDR3 is TGTGCCAGCAGTTTGGACGCAAACACCGGGGAGCTGTTTTTT.

This rearrangement joins TRBV30 to TRBJ2-7; D possibly corresponds to TRBD2 (5 bases). The CDR3 covers 12 residues. Germline assignment: CDR1 GTSNPN and CDR2 SVGIG (reference sequence). With 4 bases removed from V and 4 bases from J, the gap between germline ends came to 11 bases. CDR3 loop: CAWTPTGYEQYF. CDR3 bases: TGTGCCTGGACCCCGACGGGATACGAGCAGTACTTC.

DNA of the CDR3: TGCAGCCTAGAGTATGGCTACACCTTC. As protein: CSLEYGYTF. The chain links TRBV29-1 to TRBJ1-2; D gene unclear. V was trimmed by 8 bases and J by 5 bases, leaving 6 bases between them. The CDR3 length is 9 residues. The germline V gene encodes CDR1 SQVTM and CDR2 ANQGSEA.

The CDR3 DNA sequence: TGTGCCAGCAGCACCTCACAGGATAACGAGCAGTACTTC. As protein: CASSTSQDNEQYF. V and J are TRBV7-8 and TRBJ2-7, with D possibly TRBD1 on 5 matching bases. Germline V gene lookup returns CDR1 SGHVS and CDR2 FQNEAQ. This CDR3 spans 13 amino acids. V lost 5 bases to trimming and J lost 5 bases, with 13 bases between them.

This clone came up a few times. The chain is built from TRBV14 and TRBJ2-7, with D perhaps assigned TRBD1 or TRBD2 (5 bases each). Germline loops: CDR1 SGHDN, CDR2 FVKESK. The CDR3 has 13 amino acids. V lost 5 bases to trimming and J lost 4 bases, with 12 bases between them. The DNA of the CDR3 is TGTGCCAGCAGCACCGGGACGGTATACGAGCAGTACTTC. Protein product: CASSTGTVYEQYF.

The table lists this clone with a few counts. J is TRBJ2-4 and V is TRBV28, with a tentative D call TRBD1 (6 bases). Germline CDR1 is MDHEN and CDR2 is SYDVKM. Trimming shortened V by 5 bases and J by 7 bases, and 21 bases separated the two germline ends. This CDR3 comprises 16 residues. The CDR3 loop is CASSTQYWGLRNIQYF. The DNA of the CDR3 is TGTGCCAGCAGTACACAGTATTGGGGGCTTAGGAACATTCAGTACTTC. The full variable domain, rest sourced from reference TRBV28 and TRBJ2-4, is DVKVTQSSRYLVKRTGEKVFLECVQDMDHENMFWYRQDPGLGLRLIYFSYDVKMKEKGDIPEGYSVSREKKERFSLILESASTNQTSMYLCASSTQYWGLRNIQYFGAGTRLSVL.

The gene calls are TRBV30 and TRBJ2-1, with TRBD2 identical over 9 bases. V trimming: 2 bases; J trimming: 7 bases; junction bases outside the gene matches: 6. From germline, CDR1 is GTSNPN and CDR2 SVGIG (reference sequence). The CDR3 has 14 residues. This chain's CDR3 is CAWSRLAGLNEQFF. The CDR3 DNA reads as TGTGCCTGGAGTAGGCTAGCGGGATTGAATGAGCAGTTCTTC.

V and J are TRBV4-3 and TRBJ2-7; 8 bases line up with TRBD1. Trimming cost V 3 bases and J 2 bases; bases outside gene matches: 6. The CDR3 is 15 amino acids. Per the germline V gene, CDR1 is LGHNA and CDR2 is YSLEER. The CDR3 DNA reads as TGCGCCAGCAGCCACTTAACAGGGGGAACCTACGAGCAGTACTTC. Amino acids: CASSHLTGGTYEQYF.